The rows below give T cell receptor beta chains drawn from one sample of a study of radiotherapy plus CTLA-4 blockade in lung cancer. Generated by immunoSEQ multiplex PCR, the TCRdb table keeps only in-frame clones and is missing some. Of fewer than 65,000 clones listed, almost 85% are singletons. This sample comprised peripheral blood, obtained from a patient treated with radiotherapy plus ipilimumab. These receptors were collected from a human donor with non-small cell lung cancer whose response to radiotherapy plus ipilimumab could not be evaluated. CDR3s include the opening cysteine and the closing phenylalanine or tryptophan. D genes are given only for firm matches. A row's size may be missing; if present it is once, few, many or a size class.

CDR3: CASSRIAGELYEQYF
DNA: TGCGCCAGCAGCCGAATAGCGGGAGAGCTCTACGAGCAGTACTTC
D: TRBD2
size: NA
J: TRBJ2-7
V: TRBV5-1

CDR3: CASRDLEWGDTQYF
DNA: TGTGCCAGCAGGGACTTGGAGTGGGGAGATACGCAGTATTTT
D: NA
size: once
J: TRBJ2-3
V: TRBV27

CDR3: CASSPWGLAGTDTQYF
DNA: TGTGCCAGCAGTCCCTGGGGACTAGCGGGCACAGATACGCAGTATTTT
D: TRBD2
size: NA
J: TRBJ2-3
V: TRBV2

CDR3: CASSVVDLAGGPETQYF
DNA: TGTGCCAGCAGCGTAGTAGATCTAGCGGGAGGGCCCGAGACCCAGTACTTC
D: TRBD2
size: NA
J: TRBJ2-5
V: TRBV9

CDR3: CASSGDSSYEQYF
DNA: TGTGCCAGCAGTGGGGACAGCTCCTACGAGCAGTACTTC
D: TRBD1
size: once
J: TRBJ2-7
V: TRBV28

CDR3: CASSELDRDNQPQHF
DNA: TGTGCCAGCAGCGAGCTTGACAGGGACAATCAGCCCCAGCATTTT
D: TRBD1
size: NA
J: TRBJ1-5
V: TRBV9

CDR3: CAWNGAARGNEQFF
DNA: TGTGCCTGGAATGGCGCGGCTCGTGGAAATGAGCAGTTCTTC
D: NA
size: NA
J: TRBJ2-1
V: TRBV30

CDR3: CATSRGGTGVVNTIYF
DNA: TGTGCCACCAGCAGAGGAGGGACAGGGGTCGTGAACACCATATATTTT
D: TRBD1
size: few
J: TRBJ1-3
V: TRBV15

CDR3: CASSPGNTQYF
DNA: TGTGCCAGTAGTCCAGGCAATACGCAGTATTTT
D: NA
size: NA
J: TRBJ2-3
V: TRBV19

CDR3: CASREGYGNTIYF
DNA: TGTGCCAGCAGGGAGGGTTACGGAAACACCATATATTTT
D: NA
size: NA
J: TRBJ1-3
V: TRBV6-5

CDR3: CASSGAGAVLIGSPLHF
DNA: TGTGCCAGCAGTGGAGCAGGGGCCGTTTTGATAGGGTCACCCCTCCACTTT
D: NA
size: NA
J: TRBJ1-6
V: TRBV28

CDR3: CAWSSDSNTEAFF
DNA: TGTGCCTGGAGTTCGGACAGTAACACTGAAGCTTTCTTT
D: NA
size: NA
J: TRBJ1-1
V: TRBV30

CDR3: CASTDGAMNTEAFF
DNA: TGTGCCAGTACCGATGGGGCGATGAACACTGAAGCTTTCTTT
D: NA
size: NA
J: TRBJ1-1
V: TRBV19

CDR3: CASSIRGSPEAFF
DNA: TGTGCCAGTAGTATCCGAGGGTCCCCTGAAGCTTTCTTT
D: NA
size: few
J: TRBJ1-1
V: TRBV19

CDR3: CASSIRTGPMYEQFF
DNA: TGTGCCAGTAGTATTAGGACAGGGCCAATGTATGAGCAGTTCTTC
D: TRBD1
size: NA
J: TRBJ2-1
V: TRBV19

CDR3: CASGLQGPRAFFANYGYTF
DNA: TGTGCTAGTGGTTTACAGGGGCCGAGAGCTTTTTTCGCTAACTATGGCTACACCTTC
D: TRBD1
size: NA
J: TRBJ1-2
V: TRBV12-5

CDR3: CASTAGGGSTDTQYF
DNA: TGTGCCAGCACCGCTGGCGGGGGCAGCACAGATACGCAGTATTTT
D: NA
size: NA
J: TRBJ2-3
V: TRBV6-5

CDR3: CASSRREAYGYTF
DNA: TGTGCCAGCAGCCGACGGGAGGCCTATGGCTACACCTTC
D: NA
size: NA
J: TRBJ1-2
V: TRBV5-8